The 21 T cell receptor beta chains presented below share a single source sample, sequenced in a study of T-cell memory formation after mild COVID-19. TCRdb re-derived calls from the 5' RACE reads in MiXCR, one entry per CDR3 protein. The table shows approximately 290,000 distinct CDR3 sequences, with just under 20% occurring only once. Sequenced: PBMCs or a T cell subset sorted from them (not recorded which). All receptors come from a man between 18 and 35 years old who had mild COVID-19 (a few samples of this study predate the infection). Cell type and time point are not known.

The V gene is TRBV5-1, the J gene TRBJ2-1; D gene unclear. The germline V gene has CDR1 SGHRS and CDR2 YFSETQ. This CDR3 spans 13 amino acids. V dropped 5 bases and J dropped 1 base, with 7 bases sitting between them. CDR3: CASRSGSYNEQFF. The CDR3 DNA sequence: TGCGCCAGCAGAAGTGGTTCCTACAATGAGCAGTTCTTC.

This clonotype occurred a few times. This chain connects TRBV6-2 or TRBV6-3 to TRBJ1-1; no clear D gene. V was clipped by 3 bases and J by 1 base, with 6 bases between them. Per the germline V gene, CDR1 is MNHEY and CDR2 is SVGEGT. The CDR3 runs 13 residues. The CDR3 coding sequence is TGTGCCAGCAGTTATGGGCCGAACACTGAAGCTTTCTTT. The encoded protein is CASSYGPNTEAFF.

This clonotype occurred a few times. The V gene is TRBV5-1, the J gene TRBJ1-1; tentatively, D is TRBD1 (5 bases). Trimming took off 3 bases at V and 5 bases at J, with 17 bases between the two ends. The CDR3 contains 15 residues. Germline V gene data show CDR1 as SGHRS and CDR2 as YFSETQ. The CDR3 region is CASSWMYGTATEAFF. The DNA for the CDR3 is TGCGCCAGCAGCTGGATGTATGGGACGGCTACTGAAGCTTTCTTT.

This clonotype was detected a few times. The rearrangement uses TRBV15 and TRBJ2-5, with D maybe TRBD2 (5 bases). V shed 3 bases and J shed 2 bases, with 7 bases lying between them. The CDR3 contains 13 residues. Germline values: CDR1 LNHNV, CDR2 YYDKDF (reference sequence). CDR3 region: CATSRSGQETQYF. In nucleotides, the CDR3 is TGTGCCACCAGCAGGAGCGGTCAAGAGACCCAGTACTTC.

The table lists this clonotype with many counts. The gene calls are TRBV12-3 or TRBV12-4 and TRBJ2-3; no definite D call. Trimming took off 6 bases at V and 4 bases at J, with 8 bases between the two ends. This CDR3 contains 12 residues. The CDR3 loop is CASSPGADTQYF. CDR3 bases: TGTGCCAGCAGCCCGGGCGCAGATACGCAGTATTTT.

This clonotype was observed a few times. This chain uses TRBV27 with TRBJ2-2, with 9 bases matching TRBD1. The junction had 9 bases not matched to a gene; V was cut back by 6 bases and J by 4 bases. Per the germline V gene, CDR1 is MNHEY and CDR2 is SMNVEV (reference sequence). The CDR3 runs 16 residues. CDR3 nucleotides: TGTGCCAGCAGATTAACCGGGACAGGGTCCACCGGGGAGCTGTTTTTT. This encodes CASRLTGTGSTGELFF.

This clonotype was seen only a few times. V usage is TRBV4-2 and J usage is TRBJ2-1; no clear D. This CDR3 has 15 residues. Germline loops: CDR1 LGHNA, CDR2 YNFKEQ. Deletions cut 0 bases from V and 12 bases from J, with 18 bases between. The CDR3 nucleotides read TGTGCCAGCAGCCAAGATGGCGGACGGTCAGCTGGGCAGTTCTTC. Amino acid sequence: CASSQDGGRSAGQFF.

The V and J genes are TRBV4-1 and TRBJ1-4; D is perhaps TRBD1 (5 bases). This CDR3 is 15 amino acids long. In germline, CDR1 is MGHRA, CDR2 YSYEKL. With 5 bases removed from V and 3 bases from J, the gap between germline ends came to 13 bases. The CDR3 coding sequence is TGCGCCAGCAGCACCCAGGGCGCATCTAATGAAAAACTGTTTTTT. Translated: CASSTQGASNEKLFF.

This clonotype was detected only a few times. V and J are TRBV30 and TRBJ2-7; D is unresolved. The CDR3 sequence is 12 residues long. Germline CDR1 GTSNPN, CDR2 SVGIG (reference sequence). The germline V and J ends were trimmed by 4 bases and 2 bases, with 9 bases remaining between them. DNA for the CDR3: TGTGCCTGGACCACCGAGGCCTACGAGCAGTACTTC. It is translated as CAWTTEAYEQYF.

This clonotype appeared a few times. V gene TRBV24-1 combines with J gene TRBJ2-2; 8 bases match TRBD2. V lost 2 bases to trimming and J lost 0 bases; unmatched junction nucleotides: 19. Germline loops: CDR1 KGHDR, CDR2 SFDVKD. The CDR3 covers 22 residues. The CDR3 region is CATSDSLAGGRTAHSNTGELFF. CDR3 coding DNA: TGTGCCACCAGTGATTCACTTGCGGGGGGTCGAACGGCCCACTCGAACACCGGGGAGCTGTTTTTT.

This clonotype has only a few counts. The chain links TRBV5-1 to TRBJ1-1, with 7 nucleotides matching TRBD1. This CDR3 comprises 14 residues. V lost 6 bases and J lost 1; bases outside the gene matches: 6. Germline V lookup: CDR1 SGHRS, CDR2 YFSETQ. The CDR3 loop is CASIEGQTNTEAFF. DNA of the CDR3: TGCGCCAGCATCGAGGGACAGACGAACACTGAAGCTTTCTTT. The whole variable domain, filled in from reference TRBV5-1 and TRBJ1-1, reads KAGVTQTPRYLIKTRGQQVTLSCSPISGHRSVSWYQQTPGQGLQFLFEYFSETQRNKGNFPGRFSGRQFSNSRSEMNVSTLELGDSALYLCASIEGQTNTEAFFGQGTRLTVV.

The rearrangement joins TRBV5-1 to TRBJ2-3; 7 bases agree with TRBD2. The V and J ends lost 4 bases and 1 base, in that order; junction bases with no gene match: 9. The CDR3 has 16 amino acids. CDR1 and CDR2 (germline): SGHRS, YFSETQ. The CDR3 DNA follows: TGCGCCAGCAGCATCGGGGAGGGAAGTGGCACAGATACGCAGTATTTT. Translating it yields CASSIGEGSGTDTQYF.

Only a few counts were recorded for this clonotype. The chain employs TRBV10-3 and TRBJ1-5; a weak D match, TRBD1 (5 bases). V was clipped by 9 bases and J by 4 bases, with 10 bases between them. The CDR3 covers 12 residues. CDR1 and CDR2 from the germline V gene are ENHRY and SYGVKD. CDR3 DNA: TGTGCCATTCAGGGCCTGAATCAGCCCCAGCATTTT. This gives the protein CAIQGLNQPQHF.

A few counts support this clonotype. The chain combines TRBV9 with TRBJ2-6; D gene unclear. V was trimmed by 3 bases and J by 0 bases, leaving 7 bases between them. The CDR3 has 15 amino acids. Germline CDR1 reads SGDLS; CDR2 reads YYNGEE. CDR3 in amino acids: CASSADTSGANVLTF. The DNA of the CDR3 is TGTGCCAGCAGCGCTGACACCTCTGGGGCCAACGTCCTGACTTTC.

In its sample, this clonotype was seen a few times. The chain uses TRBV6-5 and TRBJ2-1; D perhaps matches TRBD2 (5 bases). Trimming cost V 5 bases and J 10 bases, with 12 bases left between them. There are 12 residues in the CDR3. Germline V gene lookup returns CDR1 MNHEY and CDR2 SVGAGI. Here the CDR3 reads CASSTRPGEQFF. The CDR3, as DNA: TGTGCCAGCAGTACCCGACCGGGGGAGCAGTTCTTC.

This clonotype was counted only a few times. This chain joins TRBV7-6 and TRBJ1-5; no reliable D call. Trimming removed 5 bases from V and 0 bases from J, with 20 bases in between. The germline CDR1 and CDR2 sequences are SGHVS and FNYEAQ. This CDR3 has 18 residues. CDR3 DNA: TGTGCCAGCAGCCCTCGGCCTTCCTCGGTGGATAGCAATCAGCCCCAGCATTTT. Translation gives CASSPRPSSVDSNQPQHF.

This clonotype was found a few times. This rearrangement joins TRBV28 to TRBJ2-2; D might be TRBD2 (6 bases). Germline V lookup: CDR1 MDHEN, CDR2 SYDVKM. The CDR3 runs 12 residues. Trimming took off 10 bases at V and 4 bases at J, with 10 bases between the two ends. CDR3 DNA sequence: TGTGCCACCCGGGGGAGCACCGGGGAGCTGTTTTTT. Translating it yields CATRGSTGELFF.

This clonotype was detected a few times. The CDR3 spells CASSSLTGGDTQYF. CDR3 sequence (DNA): TGTGCCAGCAGTTCGCTGACAGGGGGGGATACGCAGTATTTT. This sequence joins TRBV6-5 and TRBJ2-3; 9 nucleotides align to TRBD1. Trimming cost V 4 bases and J 6 bases; bases outside gene matches: 5. Germline CDR1 is MNHEY and CDR2 is SVGAGI. This CDR3 is 14 amino acids long.

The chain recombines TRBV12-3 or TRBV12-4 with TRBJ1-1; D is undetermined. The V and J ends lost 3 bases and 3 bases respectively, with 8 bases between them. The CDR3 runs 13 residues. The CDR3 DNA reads TGTGCCAGCAGTTTCCGAGATTACACTGAAGCTTTCTTT. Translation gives CASSFRDYTEAFF.

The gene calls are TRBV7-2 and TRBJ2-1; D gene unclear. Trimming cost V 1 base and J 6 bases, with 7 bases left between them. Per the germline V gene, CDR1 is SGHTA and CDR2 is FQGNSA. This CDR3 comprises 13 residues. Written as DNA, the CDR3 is TGTGCCAGCAGCTTAGACGGCCTCAATGAGCAGTTCTTC. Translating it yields CASSLDGLNEQFF.

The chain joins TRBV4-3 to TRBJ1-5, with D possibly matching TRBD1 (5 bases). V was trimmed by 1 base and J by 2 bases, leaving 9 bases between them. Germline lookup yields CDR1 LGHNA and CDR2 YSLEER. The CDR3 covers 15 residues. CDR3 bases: TGCGCCAGCAGCCAAGGGCTGGGGGGCAATCAGCCCCAGCATTTT. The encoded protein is CASSQGLGGNQPQHF.